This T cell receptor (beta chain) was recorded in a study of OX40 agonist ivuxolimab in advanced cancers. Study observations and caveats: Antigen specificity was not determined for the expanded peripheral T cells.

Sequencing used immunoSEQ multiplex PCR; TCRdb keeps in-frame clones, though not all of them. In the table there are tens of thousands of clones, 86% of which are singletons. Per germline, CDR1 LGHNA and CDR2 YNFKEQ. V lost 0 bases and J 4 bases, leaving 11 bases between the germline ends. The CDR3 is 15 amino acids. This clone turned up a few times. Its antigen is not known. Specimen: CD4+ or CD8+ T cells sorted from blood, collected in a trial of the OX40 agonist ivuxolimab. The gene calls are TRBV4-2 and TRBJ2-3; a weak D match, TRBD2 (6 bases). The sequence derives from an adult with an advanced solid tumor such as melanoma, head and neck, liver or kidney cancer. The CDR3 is CASSQDPQRADTQYF. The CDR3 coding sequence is TGTGCCAGCAGCCAAGATCCCCAGCGGGCAGATACGCAGTATTTT.